This passage covers 22 T cell receptor beta chains from one sample sequenced in a study of identical twins listed by TCRdb under 2016. The receptor library was made with 5' RACE. Data came from an Illumina HiSeq 2000. TCRdb ran its own pipeline on the public reads, namely fastp trimming at Q25 and MiXCR clone calling, and kept in-frame beta chains. Each entry merges the rows of one CDR3 protein and shows their most common DNA and genes. The sample yields 570,000 or so distinct CDR3 sequences; more than 9% were counted once. The top ten clones comprise roughly 3% of the sample. These data are also associated with another study on yellow fever vaccine responses in identical twins.

Sequencing input: PBMCs. The receptors come from a woman in her late teens or twenties in good health.

This chain joins TRBV30 and TRBJ2-7; no clear D gene. Trimming stripped 2 bases from V and 4 bases from J, with 6 bases between. CDR1 is GTSNPN, CDR2 SVGIG, per germline (reference sequence). This CDR3 has 11 residues. CDR3 DNA: TGTGCCTGGAGTCCCCAGTACGAGCAGTACTTC. It encodes CAWSPQYEQYF.

This clonotype was counted between two and nine times. The genes are TRBV6-2 or TRBV6-3 and TRBJ2-1, with a weak D call TRBD2 (5 bases). Germline CDR1 is MNHEY and CDR2 is SVGEGT. The CDR3 length is 13 residues. Between the trimmed V and J ends, which lost 9 bases and 5 bases, there was a span of 14 bases. DNA of the CDR3: TGTGCCAGTCGGACTCCCATCCACAATGAGCAGTTCTTC. The encoded protein is CASRTPIHNEQFF.

This clonotype was picked up many times. The V and J genes are TRBV29-1 and TRBJ2-7; unclear D gene. Looked up from germline, CDR1 is SQVTM and CDR2 is ANQGSEA. CDR3 length: 12 amino acids. V was pared by 3 bases and J by 5 bases, with 11 bases between. CDR3 loop: CSVEGRLNEQYF. In DNA form, the CDR3 reads TGCAGCGTTGAGGGCAGGCTCAACGAGCAGTACTTC.

This clonotype was recorded a few times. The chain recombines TRBV20-1 with TRBJ2-3; 8 bases line up with TRBD1. CDR1 and CDR2 from the germline V gene are DFQATT and SNEGSKA (reference sequence). After removal of 1 base from V and 2 bases from J, the junction contained 8 bases not matched to a gene. CDR3 length: 16 residues. The CDR3 region is CSARAIAGGLTDTQYF. For the CDR3, the DNA is TGCAGTGCTAGAGCCATCGCAGGGGGCCTCACAGATACGCAGTATTTT.

A few counts support this clonotype. This chain's CDR3 is CSVEDPGTGELFF. The CDR3, as DNA: TGCAGCGTTGAAGATCCGGGTACCGGGGAGCTGTTTTTT. The chain recombines TRBV29-1 with TRBJ2-2; D is unresolved. The CDR3 extends over 13 amino acids. V shed 0 bases and J shed 5 bases, with 7 bases lying between them. The germline gives CDR1 SQVTM, CDR2 ANQGSEA.

This clonotype was detected a few times. The chain recombines TRBV7-2 with TRBJ2-1; TRBD2 is a possible D gene (5 bases). The CDR3 contains 14 residues. The V end was cut by 4 bases, the J end by 6 bases, with 13 bases between. Looked up from germline, CDR1 is SGHTA and CDR2 is FQGNSA. CDR3 nucleotide sequence: TGTGCCAGCAGCTCCCTAGCTCTAGGCAATGAGCAGTTCTTC. Translated: CASSSLALGNEQFF.

The chain employs TRBV10-3 and TRBJ2-1, with 12 bases identical to TRBD1. J gave up 7 bases and V 6 bases, and 10 bases lay outside the gene matches. This CDR3 has 16 residues. Germline CDR1 ENHRY, CDR2 SYGVKD. In nucleotides, the CDR3 is TGTGCCATCAGGAAGAGCCGGGACAGGGGGCGGAATGAGCAGTTCTTC. Protein sequence: CAIRKSRDRGRNEQFF.

The rearrangement links TRBV28 to TRBJ2-6; the D is unclear. V shed 5 bases and J shed 4 bases, with 9 bases lying between them. This CDR3 region has 14 residues. Per germline, CDR1 MDHEN and CDR2 SYDVKM. DNA for the CDR3: TGTGCCAGCAGTGCGGTGGGGGGGGCCAACGTCCTGACTTTC. Translation: CASSAVGGANVLTF.

This clonotype was seen a handful of times. The CDR3 sequence: CASSQDLTGSSPLHF. The CDR3 DNA is TGCGCCAGCAGCCAAGATCTAACAGGGAGTTCACCCCTCCACTTT. The rearrangement links TRBV4-3 to TRBJ1-6, with D possibly matching TRBD1 (6 bases). The CDR3 is 15 residues long. V lost 0 bases and J lost 9, with 12 bases in between. Germline CDR1 LGHNA, CDR2 YSLEER.

A remark on this clonotype: Being one base from a much bigger clone, this may be a read error. The V call is TRBV27, the J call TRBJ2-3, with TRBD1 as a possible D gene (6 bases). The CDR3 covers 14 residues. The germline V gene has CDR1 MNHEY and CDR2 SMNVEV (reference sequence). The ends were cut back, 3 bases at V and 4 bases at J, with 11 bases in the middle. CDR3 sequence (DNA): TGTGCCAGCAGTTTGAACAGGGAACCAGATACGCAGTATTTT. Its protein product is CASSLNREPDTQYF.

The chain employs TRBV27 and TRBJ1-3; no clear D. Germline CDR1 MNHEY, CDR2 SMNVEV (reference sequence). The ends were cut back, 5 bases at V and 5 bases at J, with 4 bases in the middle. This CDR3 has 11 residues. The CDR3 loop reads CASSHRNTIYF. CDR3 DNA: TGTGCCAGCAGTCACCGAAACACCATATATTTT.

This clonotype has at least ten counts. V is TRBV5-1 and J is TRBJ2-3, with 9 bases lining up with TRBD2. The CDR3 totals 16 residues. CDR1 is SGHRS, CDR2 YFSETQ, per germline. V gave up 4 bases and J gave up 4 bases; unmatched junction bases: 10. The DNA of the CDR3 is TGCGCCAGCAGCAAGAAACCGGGACTAGCCCCAGATACGCAGTATTTT. Protein sequence: CASSKKPGLAPDTQYF.

This clonotype was seen more than once but under ten times. V usage is TRBV6-4 and J usage is TRBJ2-2; D uncertain. The V and J ends lost 2 bases and 6 bases respectively, with 13 bases between them. Looked up from germline, CDR1 is MRHNA and CDR2 is SNTAGT. This CDR3 comprises 15 residues. For the CDR3, the DNA is TGTGCCAGCAGTGACAGGACGTTTGGTCCCGGGGAGCTGTTTTTT. It specifies CASSDRTFGPGELFF.

This clonotype was counted only a few times. The rearrangement joins TRBV5-6 to TRBJ2-1; 8 bases are shared with TRBD2. Germline assignment: CDR1 SGHDT and CDR2 YYEEEE. The V and J ends lost 7 bases and 0 bases, in that order; junction bases with no gene match: 6. The CDR3 sequence is 15 residues long. CDR3 in amino acids: CASDTGTSSYNEQFF. In nucleotides, the CDR3 is TGTGCCAGCGATACCGGGACTAGCTCCTACAATGAGCAGTTCTTC.

This clonotype was picked up many times. The genes are TRBV12-3 or TRBV12-4 and TRBJ2-7; 8 bases align to TRBD1. This CDR3 comprises 14 residues. V was clipped by 5 bases and J by 0 bases; unmatched bases: 3. CDR3 amino acids: CASSTTGGSYEQYF. The CDR3 DNA reads as TGTGCCAGCAGTACAACAGGGGGCTCCTACGAGCAGTACTTC.

The chain employs TRBV15 and TRBJ2-7; 10 positions agree with TRBD1. Germline V gene sequence: CDR1 LNHNV, CDR2 YYDKDF (reference sequence). This CDR3 contains 17 residues. Trimming took 0 bases from V and 0 from J; bases not matched to a gene: 5. The CDR3 DNA is TGTGCCACCAGCAGAGAGTCGGGGACAGGGGCCTCCTACGAGCAGTACTTC. Its protein is CATSRESGTGASYEQYF.

In its sample, this clonotype was seen a few times. The chain carries TRBV20-1 and TRBJ1-5; D is perhaps TRBD1 (6 bases). There are 13 residues in the CDR3. V shed 3 bases and J shed 9 bases, with 15 bases lying between them. CDR1 is DFQATT and CDR2 is SNEGSKA in the germline V gene (reference sequence). The CDR3 coding sequence is TGCAGTGCTAGCGTCGGCAGGGGAGGGCCCCAGCATTTT. This codes for CSASVGRGGPQHF.

The chain has TRBV20-1 and TRBJ2-1; 10 bases map to TRBD2. Per the germline V gene, CDR1 is DFQATT and CDR2 is SNEGSKA (reference sequence). The CDR3 has 17 residues. V was pared by 6 bases and J by 5 bases, with 16 bases of the junction left unmatched. CDR3 in DNA: TGCAGTGCAGTCGACAGGTACGGGACTAGCGCGGACAATGAGCAGTTCTTC. It is translated as CSAVDRYGTSADNEQFF.

The V call is TRBV21-1, the J call TRBJ2-7; the D segment call TRBD2 is taken from the table without a DNA check. TRBV21-1 is a pseudogene locus. The CDR3 loop spans 12 amino acids. CDR3 sequence (DNA): TGTGCCAGCAGCAAGTGGGGGAGGGGGCAGTACTTC. This codes for CASSKWGRGQYF.

This clonotype was detected a few times. The chain couples TRBV6-5 to TRBJ2-2, with unresolved D. V was cut by 0 bases and J by 5 bases, with 7 bases left in between. CDR1 is MNHEY, CDR2 SVGAGI, per germline. This CDR3 comprises 14 residues. The CDR3 protein is CASSYSGETGELFF. The DNA for the CDR3 is TGTGCCAGCAGTTACTCTGGAGAAACCGGGGAGCTGTTTTTT.

The rearrangement joins TRBV11-2 to TRBJ2-5, with D possibly being TRBD1 (6 bases). Germline V gives CDR1 SGHAT, CDR2 FQNNGV. V lost 5 bases, J lost 14 bases, and 24 bases lay in between. This CDR3 is built from 14 residues. The CDR3 DNA reads as TGTGCCAGCAGCCTACATCCTACAGGGAGCGGTCGCTACTTC. Its protein product is CASSLHPTGSGRYF.

This clonotype was found a few times. This chain connects TRBV3-1 to TRBJ1-1; D is perhaps TRBD1 (5 bases). Trimming took 0 bases from V and 1 from J, leaving 18 bases between them. CDR3 length: 18 amino acids. CDR1 LGHDT and CDR2 YNNKEL come from the germline V gene (reference sequence). CDR3 amino acids: CASSQDRDLWSRNTEAFF. The CDR3 DNA is TGTGCCAGCAGCCAAGATCGGGACTTGTGGAGCCGGAACACTGAAGCTTTCTTT. The complete variable domain, with remaining parts taken from reference TRBV3-1 and TRBJ1-1, reads DTAVSQTPKYLVTQMGNDKSIKCEQNLGHDTMYWYKQDSKKFLKIMFSYNNKELIINETVPNRFSPKSPDKAHLNLHINSLELGDSAVYFCASSQDRDLWSRNTEAFFGQGTRLTVV.